A selection of T cell receptor beta chains follows, all from one sample in a study of blood T cell repertoires in COVID-19. The data were produced by immunoSEQ multiplex PCR, yet TCRdb's version contains in-frame clones alone and is incomplete. The table lists 300,000 to 350,000 clones, approximately 83% of them singletons, with roughly 2.3% in the top ten. Sequencing was performed on PBMCs or T cells enriched from blood (not recorded which). The receptors originated from a man between 25 and 39 years old who had recovered from COVID-19. CDR3s include the opening cysteine and the closing phenylalanine or tryptophan. D genes are given only for firm matches. Clone size appears in some rows only: once, few, many, or a class for an expanded clone.

J gene,D gene,clone size,V gene,CDR3 protein,CDR3 DNA
TRBJ2-5,TRBD2,-,TRBV10-3,CAISERGGQETQYF,TGTGCCATCAGTGAGCGGGGGGGACAAGAGACCCAGTACTTC
TRBJ2-1,TRBD2,-,TRBV3-1/TRBV3-2,CASSSTSGGAVNEQFF,TGTGCCAGCAGCTCCACTAGCGGGGGGGCCGTCAATGAGCAGTTCTTC
TRBJ2-3,-,-,TRBV2,CASSGRDTSTDTQYF,TGTGCCAGCAGTGGCCGAGACACCAGCACAGATACGCAGTATTTT
TRBJ2-7,TRBD2,-,TRBV5-1,CASSPGGGTHEQYF,TGCGCCAGCAGCCCTGGGGGGGGGACCCACGAGCAGTACTTC
TRBJ2-7,TRBD1,-,TRBV16,CASSDRDRTYEQYF,TGTGCCAGCAGCGACCGGGACAGAACCTACGAGCAGTACTTC
TRBJ1-6,-,few,TRBV6-1,CASSEQGRSYNSPLHF,TGTGCCAGCAGTGAACAGGGAAGGTCCTATAATTCACCCCTCCACTTT
TRBJ1-6,-,-,TRBV12-5,CASGLGAGTLPDSSPLHF,TGTGCTAGTGGTTTGGGAGCGGGCACCCTACCGGATAGTTCACCCCTCCACTTT
TRBJ2-1,-,-,TRBV7-6,CASSPYGGTIGDNEQFF,TGTGCCAGCAGCCCTTACGGAGGGACCATTGGGGACAATGAGCAGTTCTTC
TRBJ1-2,TRBD1,-,TRBV28,CASMIRRFGDSPFYGYTF,TGTGCCAGCATGATACGTCGGTTCGGGGACAGTCCCTTCTATGGCTACACCTTC
TRBJ1-2,TRBD1,-,TRBV5-6,CASSLWRQGRFNYGYTF,TGTGCCAGCAGCTTGTGGAGACAGGGTCGTTTTAACTATGGCTACACCTTC
TRBJ1-2,TRBD1,-,TRBV10-3,CATDRGGYGYTF,TGTGCCACCGACAGGGGTGGCTATGGCTACACCTTC
TRBJ2-1,TRBD1,-,TRBV12-5,CASGTGQGTNEQFF,TGTGCTAGTGGTACCGGACAGGGTACCAATGAGCAGTTCTTC
TRBJ1-1,-,-,TRBV21-1,CASSMRGGSLDVGTEAFF,TGTGCCAGCAGCATGCGGGGGGGGTCATTGGATGTGGGCACTGAAGCTTTCTTT
TRBJ1-2,-,-,TRBV7-9,CASSLSAGINYGYTF,TGTGCCAGCAGCTTATCCGCAGGGATTAACTATGGCTACACCTTC
TRBJ2-1,TRBD2,-,TRBV11-3,CASSLSVGLAGVSSYNEQFF,TGTGCCAGCAGCTTATCGGTTGGGCTAGCGGGGGTCAGCTCCTACAATGAGCAGTTCTTC
TRBJ2-1,TRBD1,once,TRBV29-1,CSSVFGTGANEQFF,TGCAGCTCGGTATTCGGGACAGGGGCCAATGAGCAGTTCTTC
TRBJ1-1,-,few,TRBV21-1,CASSTRYTILGAFF,TGTGCCAGCAGCACGAGGTATACAATTTTGGGAGCTTTCTTT
TRBJ2-1,TRBD2,-,TRBV13,CASSALADEQFF,TGTGCCAGCAGCGCCCTAGCGGATGAGCAGTTCTTC
TRBJ2-7,-,-,TRBV12-3/TRBV12-4,CASIGSGVEQYF,TGTGCCAGCATCGGGTCTGGAGTCGAGCAGTACTTC
TRBJ1-6,TRBD1,-,TRBV7-9,CASSLGSGQDSPLHF,TGTGCCAGCAGCTTAGGGTCAGGACAGGATTCACCCCTCCACTTT
TRBJ2-7,-,once,TRBV4-3,CASSQGLGQASPYEQYF,TGCGCCAGCAGCCAAGGACTAGGACAGGCGTCCCCCTACGAGCAGTACTTC
TRBJ2-4,TRBD2,once,TRBV5-4,CASSPTSGSRSIQYF,TGTGCCAGCAGCCCGACTAGCGGTTCCCGGTCTATTCAGTACTTC
TRBJ1-5,-,-,TRBV12-3/TRBV12-4,CASSPRVDQPQHF,TGTGCCAGCAGCCCCCGGGTTGATCAGCCCCAGCATTTT
TRBJ2-7,TRBD1,-,TRBV5-8,CASSSDRERGQYF,TGTGCCAGCAGCTCGGACAGGGAAAGGGGGCAGTACTTC
TRBJ1-1,TRBD1,-,TRBV10-3,CAISSGQGAEGTEAFF,TGTGCCATCAGTTCAGGACAGGGGGCAGAGGGGACTGAAGCTTTCTTT
TRBJ2-7,-,-,TRBV7-6,CASSLGRRYEQYF,TGTGCCAGCAGCTTAGGGAGGAGGTACGAGCAGTACTTC
TRBJ2-2,TRBD1,-,TRBV19,CASSILPGQGLGGELFF,TGTGCCAGTAGTATCTTGCCGGGACAGGGGTTAGGCGGGGAGCTGTTTTTT
TRBJ1-2,TRBD1,-,TRBV19,CASSITGTGGPDGYTF,TGTGCCAGTAGTATAACCGGGACAGGGGGCCCCGATGGCTACACCTTC
TRBJ1-5,TRBD1,-,TRBV6-2/TRBV6-3,CASSYRTGENQPQHF,TGTGCCAGCAGTTACCGGACAGGGGAAAATCAGCCCCAGCATTTT
TRBJ2-1,TRBD1,-,TRBV5-3,CARSLEQGAIFNEQFF,TGTGCCAGAAGCTTAGAACAGGGGGCTATTTTCAATGAGCAGTTCTTC
TRBJ1-1,TRBD1,-,TRBV14,CASSRQGLGNTEAFF,TGTGCCAGCAGCCGACAGGGTTTGGGGAACACTGAAGCTTTCTTT
TRBJ1-2,-,-,TRBV18,CASSPPTTGTYGYTF,TGTGCCAGCTCACCTCCTACCACAGGGACCTATGGCTACACCTTC
TRBJ1-2,-,-,TRBV10-3,CAISQAQTVNYGYTF,TGTGCCATCAGCCAAGCCCAAACAGTTAACTATGGCTACACCTTC
TRBJ2-3,TRBD2,few,TRBV7-3,CASSPQSGGTDTQYF,TGTGCCAGCAGCCCACAGAGCGGGGGCACAGATACGCAGTATTTT
TRBJ2-7,TRBD2,-,TRBV5-1,CASKRGGVNEQYF,TGCGCCAGCAAGAGGGGAGGGGTAAACGAGCAGTACTTC
TRBJ1-1,TRBD1,once,TRBV30,CAWSANRGREAFF,TGTGCCTGGAGTGCAAACAGGGGACGTGAAGCTTTCTTT
TRBJ2-5,-,-,TRBV5-5,CASSLVGSAVQETQYF,TGTGCCAGCAGCTTGGTCGGGTCAGCAGTCCAAGAGACCCAGTACTTC
TRBJ1-4,-,-,TRBV6-5,CASRLGALGVEKLFF,TGTGCCAGCCGACTGGGGGCCCTCGGAGTTGAAAAACTGTTTTTT
TRBJ1-6,-,-,TRBV27,CASTPLGGGVSYNSPLHF,TGTGCCAGCACCCCCCTCGGGGGGGGCGTCTCCTATAATTCACCCCTCCACTTT
TRBJ1-5,TRBD1,-,TRBV19,CASRSQGQGPQHF,TGTGCCAGTAGATCACAGGGGCAGGGGCCCCAGCATTTT
TRBJ2-7,TRBD1,-,TRBV5-1,CASSLGVGQVFEQYF,TGCGCCAGCAGCTTGGGTGTGGGACAGGTTTTCGAGCAGTACTTC
TRBJ1-1,TRBD1,-,TRBV5-5,CASSDRAWNTEAFF,TGTGCCAGCAGCGACAGGGCATGGAACACTGAAGCTTTCTTT
TRBJ2-5,TRBD1,-,TRBV5-1,CASSLTGEETQYF,TGCGCCAGCAGCTTGACAGGGGAAGAGACCCAGTACTTC
TRBJ2-5,-,-,TRBV30,CAWSLGGRETQYF,TGTGCCTGGAGTTTGGGCGGGCGGGAGACCCAGTACTTC
TRBJ1-1,-,-,TRBV2,CASTTETDTEAFF,TGTGCCAGCACCACGGAGACCGACACTGAAGCTTTCTTT
TRBJ2-1,TRBD2,-,TRBV7-8,CASSLALAGSSSYNEQFF,TGTGCCAGCAGCTTAGCCCTAGCGGGTTCAAGCTCCTACAATGAGCAGTTCTTC
TRBJ1-2,-,-,TRBV4-1,CASSQEMAGAGYGYTF,TGCGCCAGCAGCCAAGAGATGGCGGGGGCCGGGTATGGCTACACCTTC
TRBJ2-7,TRBD1,few,TRBV7-9,CASSLGTASYEQYF,TGTGCCAGCAGCTTGGGGACAGCTTCCTACGAGCAGTACTTC
TRBJ1-4,-,-,TRBV30,CAWRGGPNEKLFF,TGTGCCTGGAGGGGGGGTCCGAATGAAAAACTGTTTTTT
TRBJ2-2,-,-,TRBV9,CASSVGLNTGELFF,TGTGCCAGCAGCGTAGGGCTGAACACCGGGGAGCTGTTTTTT
TRBJ1-5,-,-,TRBV27,CASSTGSGVQPQHF,TGTGCCAGTTCAACAGGGAGCGGGGTACAGCCCCAGCATTTT
TRBJ2-7,-,-,TRBV20-1,CSARGRYEQYF,TGCAGTGCTAGGGGGCGCTACGAGCAGTACTTC
TRBJ1-2,TRBD1,-,TRBV25-1,CASSPDRGRFGYGYTF,TGTGCCAGCAGTCCGGACAGGGGGCGCTTTGGCTATGGCTACACCTTC
TRBJ1-4,-,-,TRBV5-1,CASSPGATNEKLFF,TGCGCCAGCAGCCCAGGGGCAACTAATGAAAAACTGTTTTTT
TRBJ1-2,-,once,TRBV11-2,CASSLDLPVRDGYTF,TGTGCCAGCAGCTTAGATCTCCCGGTCAGGGATGGCTACACCTTC
TRBJ1-5,-,-,TRBV7-2,CASSLESGLYQPQHF,TGTGCCAGCAGCTTAGAGTCGGGATTATATCAGCCCCAGCATTTT
TRBJ2-7,-,-,TRBV27,CASSSRSEQYF,TGTGCCAGCAGTTCCCGGTCCGAGCAGTACTTC
TRBJ1-4,-,-,TRBV4-2,CASSQGTTAGSTTEKLFF,TGTGCCAGCAGCCAAGGGACGACCGCGGGGAGCACAACCGAAAAACTGTTTTTT